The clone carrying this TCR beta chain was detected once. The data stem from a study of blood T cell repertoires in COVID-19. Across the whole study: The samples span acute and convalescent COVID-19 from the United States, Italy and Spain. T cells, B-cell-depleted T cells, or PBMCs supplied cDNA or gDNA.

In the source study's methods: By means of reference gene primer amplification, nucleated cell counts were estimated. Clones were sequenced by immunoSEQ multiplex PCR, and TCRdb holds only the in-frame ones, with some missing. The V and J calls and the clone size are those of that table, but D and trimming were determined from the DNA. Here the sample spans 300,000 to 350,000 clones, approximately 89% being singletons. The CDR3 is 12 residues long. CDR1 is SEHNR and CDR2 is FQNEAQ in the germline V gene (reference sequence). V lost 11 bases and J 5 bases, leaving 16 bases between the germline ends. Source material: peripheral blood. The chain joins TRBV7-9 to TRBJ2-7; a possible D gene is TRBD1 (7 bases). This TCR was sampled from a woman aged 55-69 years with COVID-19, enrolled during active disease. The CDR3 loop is CAGRTGINEQYF. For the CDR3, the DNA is TGTGCCGGGAGGACAGGCATCAACGAGCAGTACTTC.